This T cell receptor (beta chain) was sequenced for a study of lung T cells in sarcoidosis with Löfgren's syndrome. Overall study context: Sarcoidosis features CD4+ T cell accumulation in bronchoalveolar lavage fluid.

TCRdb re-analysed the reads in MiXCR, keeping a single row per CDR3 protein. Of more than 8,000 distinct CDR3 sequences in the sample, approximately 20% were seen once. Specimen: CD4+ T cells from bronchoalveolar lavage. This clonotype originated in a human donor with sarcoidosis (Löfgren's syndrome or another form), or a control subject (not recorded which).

CDR3 sequence reads: CSPGTPLTDTQYF. In nucleotides, the CDR3 is TGCAGCCCCGGGACTCCGCTCACAGATACGCAGTATTTT. This chain uses TRBV20-1 with TRBJ2-3, with D possibly matching TRBD2 (6 bases). The CDR3 has 13 residues. The germline gives CDR1 DFQATT, CDR2 SNEGSKA (reference sequence).